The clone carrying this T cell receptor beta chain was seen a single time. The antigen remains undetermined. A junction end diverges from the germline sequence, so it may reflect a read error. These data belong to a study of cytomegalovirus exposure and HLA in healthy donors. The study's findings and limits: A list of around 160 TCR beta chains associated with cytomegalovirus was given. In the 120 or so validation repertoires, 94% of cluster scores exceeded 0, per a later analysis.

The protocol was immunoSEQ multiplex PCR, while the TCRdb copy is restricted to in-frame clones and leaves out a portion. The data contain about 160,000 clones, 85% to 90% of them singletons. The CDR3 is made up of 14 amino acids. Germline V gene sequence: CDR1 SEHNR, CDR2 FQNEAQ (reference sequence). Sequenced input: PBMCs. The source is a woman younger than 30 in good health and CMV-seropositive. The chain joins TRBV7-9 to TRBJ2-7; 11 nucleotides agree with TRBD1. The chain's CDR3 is CASTRTGGSDEQYF. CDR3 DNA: TGTGCCAGCACCCGGACAGGGGGCTCCGACGAGCAGTACTTC.